Shown below are 22 T cell receptor beta chains from a single sample sequenced in a study of cytomegalovirus exposure and HLA in healthy donors. 60 Vbeta and 13 Jbeta primers were used in PCR. The assay was immunoSEQ multiplex PCR, and TCRdb's table has in-frame clones only and misses some. The profile shows 160,000 or so clones, roughly 76% of them singletons. The sequencing input was PBMCs. The receptors derive from a man aged 55-75 years in good health and CMV-seronegative.

This clone showed up just a few times. The rearrangement uses TRBV9 and TRBJ1-2; D is perhaps TRBD1 (6 bases). This CDR3 region has 13 residues. The germline V gene encodes CDR1 SGDLS and CDR2 YYNGEE. Trimming left V 2 bases short and J 1 base short, with 6 bases between. The CDR3 loop reads CASSVDSNYGYTF. DNA for the CDR3: TGTGCCAGCAGCGTGGACAGTAACTATGGCTACACCTTC.

CDR3 loop: CASSQLADTQYF. DNA of the CDR3: TGTGCCAGCAGCCAACTCGCAGATACGCAGTATTTT. The chain carries TRBV14 and TRBJ2-3, with unresolved D. Deletions cut 2 bases from V and 4 bases from J, with 4 bases between. The CDR3 runs 12 residues. Germline CDR1 is SGHDN and CDR2 is FVKESK.

The V call is TRBV5-1, the J call TRBJ1-2; D may be TRBD1 (5 bases). CDR1 is SGHRS and CDR2 is YFSETQ in the germline V gene. V gave up 0 bases and J gave up 4 bases, with 10 bases separating them. The CDR3 totals 14 residues. In DNA, the CDR3 is TGCGCCAGCAGCTTGGAGACAGCGGGCTATGGCTACACCTTC. It specifies CASSLETAGYGYTF.

The J gene is TRBJ2-3, the V gene TRBV28; D is unresolved. V was cut by 4 bases and J by 6 bases, with 17 bases left in between. Germline CDR1 MDHEN, CDR2 SYDVKM. The CDR3 covers 15 residues. CDR3 bases: TGTGCCAGCAGTTCCCTGCAATCTCCCGGGGATACGCAGTATTTT. Translated, it gives CASSSLQSPGDTQYF.

J is TRBJ2-7 and V is TRBV5-4, with D perhaps matching TRBD2 (6 bases). V lost 3 bases to trimming and J lost 4 bases, with 20 bases between them. This CDR3 is 16 amino acids long. Germline V gives CDR1 SGHNT, CDR2 YYREEE (reference sequence). CDR3 DNA: TGTGCCAGCAGCTCCAACCCCGGCCTAGCGCAGTACGAGCAGTACTTC. Its protein is CASSSNPGLAQYEQYF. Full variable domain (remainder filled in from reference TRBV5-4 and TRBJ2-7): ETGVTQSPTHLIKTRGQQVTLRCSSQSGHNTVSWYQQALGQGPQFIFQYYREEENGRGNFPPRFSGLQFPNYSSELNVNALELDDSALYLCASSSNPGLAQYEQYFGPGTRLTVT.

The CDR3: CASSSNPGGAGQPQHF. CDR3 bases: TGTGCCAGCAGTTCAAACCCAGGGGGCGCGGGTCAGCCCCAGCATTTT. V is TRBV6-5 and J is TRBJ1-5; the match to TRBD1 covers 8 bases. V lost 4 bases to trimming and J lost 6 bases; unmatched junction nucleotides: 11. In germline, CDR1 is MNHEY, CDR2 SVGAGI. This CDR3 contains 16 residues.

The V gene is TRBV28, the J gene TRBJ2-7; D is perhaps TRBD2 (7 bases). This CDR3 spans 18 amino acids. V was trimmed by 2 bases and J by 6 bases, leaving 26 bases between them. Germline loops: CDR1 MDHEN, CDR2 SYDVKM. CDR3 DNA: TGTGCCAGCAGTTTAGTGGTGGGAGGGGGGCTCGGGTCTGCCGAGCAGTACTTC. It translates to CASSLVVGGGLGSAEQYF.

The chain uses TRBV13 and TRBJ2-1, with D perhaps matching TRBD1 (5 bases). The CDR3 is 16 residues long. V was pared by 5 bases and J by 0 bases, with 14 bases between. Germline-derived CDR1 and CDR2 are PRHDT and FYEKMQ (reference sequence). CDR3 nucleotides: TGTGCCAGCAGCGGTCTCAGGGTTAGCTCCTACAATGAGCAGTTCTTC. This gives the protein CASSGLRVSSYNEQFF. The full variable domain, its missing parts supplied by reference TRBV13 and TRBJ2-1, is AAGVIQSPRHLIKEKRETATLKCYPIPRHDTVYWYQQGPGQDPQFLISFYEKMQSDKGSIPDRFSAQQFSDYHSELNMSSLELGDSALYFCASSGLRVSSYNEQFFGPGTRLTVL.

The chain joins TRBV6-4 to TRBJ2-3; no firm D call. Germline CDR1 reads MRHNA; CDR2 reads SNTAGT. The CDR3 contains 14 residues. V lost 6 bases, J lost 2 bases, and 12 bases lay in between. The CDR3 sequence is CASRESHSTDTQYF. For the CDR3, the DNA is TGTGCCAGCAGAGAGAGCCACTCCACAGATACGCAGTATTTT.

This clone was counted only a few times. The chain joins TRBV27 to TRBJ2-7; the match to TRBD2 covers 7 bases. The CDR3 consists of 14 residues. Trimming cost V 6 bases and J 6 bases; bases outside gene matches: 11. Looked up from germline, CDR1 is MNHEY and CDR2 is SMNVEV (reference sequence). CDR3 region: CASRELALGGEQYF. DNA of the CDR3: TGTGCCAGCAGAGAACTAGCGTTAGGAGGCGAGCAGTACTTC.

This clone has a handful of counts. This chain joins TRBV29-1 and TRBJ2-3, with D possibly being TRBD2 (6 bases). CDR1 SQVTM and CDR2 ANQGSEA come from the germline V gene. V lost 2 bases to trimming and J lost 2 bases, with 11 bases between them. The CDR3 extends over 14 amino acids. The CDR3 protein is CSVELLAATDTQYF. As DNA, the CDR3 is TGCAGCGTTGAACTACTAGCCGCCACAGATACGCAGTATTTT.

This clone turned up a few times. The J gene is TRBJ1-5, the V gene TRBV6-5, with 7 nucleotides matching TRBD1. The V segment lost 5 bases and the J segment 4 bases; nucleotides outside the gene matches: 8. CDR3 length: 15 amino acids. Germline V gene sequence: CDR1 MNHEY, CDR2 SVGAGI. DNA of the CDR3: TGTGCCAGCAGTGCTGACAGGGATAGTAATCAGCCCCAGCATTTT. It is translated as CASSADRDSNQPQHF.

This clone occurred once. The chain uses TRBV4-2 and TRBJ1-5; 8 bases line up with TRBD1. The CDR3 runs to 17 residues. The V gene end was trimmed by 0 bases and the J gene end by 6 bases; junction bases not matched to a gene: 10. Germline loops: CDR1 LGHNA, CDR2 YNFKEQ. The CDR3 bases are TGTGCCAGCAGCCAAGATCAGGGGGCCAGCGAAGTTCAGCCCCAGCATTTT. It yields the protein CASSQDQGASEVQPQHF.

The chain carries TRBV9 and TRBJ2-2; 7 nucleotides align to TRBD2. J gave up 4 bases and V 5 bases, and 14 bases lay outside the gene matches. CDR1 and CDR2 (germline): SGDLS, YYNGEE. The CDR3 runs to 17 residues. Written as DNA, the CDR3 is TGTGCCAGCAGTCCCAGGGTCCTAGCGGAACTCACCGGGGAGCTGTTTTTT. Its translation: CASSPRVLAELTGELFF.

The genes are TRBV18 and TRBJ2-5; 8 bases match TRBD1. The J call may be wrong; the DNA end is better matched by TRBJ2-7. The CDR3 has 15 amino acids. In germline, CDR1 is KGHSH, CDR2 LQKENI. The CDR3, as DNA: TGTGCCAGCTCACCTCAACCAGGGGGCGGATACGAGCAGTACTTC. This gives the protein CASSPQPGGGYEQYF.

The chain uses TRBV7-7 and TRBJ2-2, with a weak D call TRBD2 (7 bases). Germline assignment: CDR1 SSHAT and CDR2 FNYEAQ (reference sequence). The V and J ends lost 6 bases and 3 bases respectively, with 14 bases between them. This CDR3 has 15 amino acids. CDR3 region: CASRAQGGDTGELFF. The DNA of the CDR3 is TGTGCCAGCAGGGCACAGGGAGGGGACACCGGGGAGCTGTTTTTT. The whole variable domain, filled in from reference TRBV7-7 and TRBJ2-2, reads GAGVSQSPRYKVTKRGQDVTLRCDPISSHATLYWYQQALGQGPEFLTYFNYEAQPDKSGLPSDRFSAERPEGSISTLTIQRTEQRDSAMYRCASRAQGGDTGELFFGEGSRLTVL.

The chain combines TRBV7-2 with TRBJ2-7, with 10 bases that match TRBD2. J was trimmed by 4 bases and V by 6 bases; bases with no gene match: 3. CDR3 length: 13 amino acids. CDR1 is SGHTA and CDR2 is FQGNSA in the germline V gene. The CDR3 spells CASRPSGSYEQYF. The CDR3 DNA is TGTGCCAGCAGGCCTAGCGGGAGTTACGAGCAGTACTTC.

This CDR3 is CASSQETSGGPGVETQYF. The CDR3 coding sequence is TGTGCCAGCAGCCAGGAGACTAGCGGGGGGCCCGGCGTAGAGACCCAGTACTTC. The chain uses TRBV4-2 and TRBJ2-5, with 13 bases matching TRBD2. CDR1 is LGHNA and CDR2 is YNFKEQ in the germline V gene. The CDR3 runs 18 residues. The V and J ends lost 3 bases and 4 bases, in that order; junction bases with no gene match: 11.

The CDR3, as DNA: TGTGCCAGCAGCTTGGGGGGGTCTAGCGGGCCCTCCTACGAGCAGTACTTC. It translates to CASSLGGSSGPSYEQYF. J is TRBJ2-7 and V is TRBV5-6; 8 bases map to TRBD2. Trimming cost V 0 bases and J 0 bases; bases outside gene matches: 8. Germline V CDR1 and CDR2: SGHDT, YYEEEE. CDR3 length: 17 residues.

This chain connects TRBV27 to TRBJ1-1, with D maybe TRBD1 (6 bases). CDR1 is MNHEY, CDR2 SMNVEV, per germline (reference sequence). V lost 8 bases and J 0 bases, leaving 10 bases between the germline ends. The CDR3 is made up of 13 amino acids. The chain's CDR3 is CASCTGMNTEAFF. The CDR3 DNA reads TGTGCCAGCTGTACAGGGATGAACACTGAAGCTTTCTTT.

This rearrangement joins TRBV7-8 to TRBJ2-7; 7 bases map to TRBD2. Germline V gives CDR1 SGHVS, CDR2 FQNEAQ. The CDR3 runs to 13 residues. Germline trimming cut 1 base from V and 6 bases from J; bases unmatched to any gene: 3. The CDR3, as DNA: TGTGCCAGCAGCTTAGTAGGCGGGGGCGAGCAGTACTTC. It yields the protein CASSLVGGGEQYF.

The chain employs TRBV28 and TRBJ1-2, with 11 bases identical to TRBD1. The CDR3 loop spans 15 amino acids. Germline CDR1 MDHEN, CDR2 SYDVKM. Trimming took 6 bases from V and 8 from J; bases not matched to a gene: 11. CDR3 bases: TGTGCCAGCAGCAGTCTCGGACAGGGGGCGCGCGGCTACACCTTC. It yields the protein CASSSLGQGARGYTF.